This T cell receptor (beta chain) appears in the sequencing data of a study of blood T cell repertoires in COVID-19. Study-wide context: Material from acute and convalescent COVID-19 was sourced from the United States, Italy and Spain. Sources were T cells, B-cell-depleted T cells, or PBMCs; the material itself was cDNA or gDNA.

Germline-derived CDR1 and CDR2 are LGHNA and YNFKEQ. The CDR3 spans 16 residues. V lost 1 base and J 1 base, leaving 11 bases between the germline ends. Original methodology: How many nucleated cells were present was estimated from reference gene primer amplification. The table came from immunoSEQ multiplex PCR; TCRdb's copy has only in-frame clones and leaves some out. V, J and clone size reflect that table, while D and trimming were determined from the DNA. The sample shows 200,000 to 250,000 clones, approximately 80% of them seen only once. The clonotype comes from a woman between 50 and 59 years old with acute or convalescent COVID-19. The material sequenced was peripheral blood. This chain links TRBV4-2 with TRBJ1-5; D might be TRBD1 (5 bases). As DNA, the CDR3 is TGTGCCAGCAGCCAAGTGTCGGGGGACAGCAATCAGCCCCAGCATTTT. As protein: CASSQVSGDSNQPQHF.